This TCR beta chain was found in a study of T-cell memory formation after mild COVID-19. Study details: TCR clustering was largely donor specific.

The CDR3 covers 17 residues. CDR1 and CDR2 from the germline V gene are SGHVS and FNYEAQ. Trimming shortened V by 4 bases and J by 3 bases, and 18 bases separated the two germline ends. Broader study findings: Researchers found some responding clones in pre-infection memory, a sign that cross-reactive memory joined.

A word on this clonotype: Its antigen is unknown.

Sample barcodes and UMIs were carried by the TCR alpha and TCR beta cDNA libraries that 5'RACE generated with constant-segment primers. TCRdb re-called the 5' RACE reads with MiXCR, one entry per CDR3 protein. The sample has a few hundred thousand distinct CDR3 sequences, around 14% seen once. This chain links TRBV7-6 with TRBJ2-2, with D unclear. The sequencing input was PBMCs or a T cell subset sorted from them (not recorded which). The receptor was derived from a man younger than 35 who had mild COVID-19 (a few samples of this study predate the infection). Cell type and time point are not known. The DNA for the CDR3 is TGTGCCAGCAGCTCATCCGTAGGTGGATTGGACACCGGGGAGCTGTTTTTT. Amino acids: CASSSSVGGLDTGELFF. Supplemented by reference TRBV7-6 and TRBJ2-2, the full variable domain reads GAGVSQSPRYKVTKRGQDVALRCDPISGHVSLYWYRQALGQGPEFLTYFNYEAQQDKSGLPNDRFSAERPEGSISTLTIQRTEQRDSAMYRCASSSSVGGLDTGELFFGEGSRLTVL.